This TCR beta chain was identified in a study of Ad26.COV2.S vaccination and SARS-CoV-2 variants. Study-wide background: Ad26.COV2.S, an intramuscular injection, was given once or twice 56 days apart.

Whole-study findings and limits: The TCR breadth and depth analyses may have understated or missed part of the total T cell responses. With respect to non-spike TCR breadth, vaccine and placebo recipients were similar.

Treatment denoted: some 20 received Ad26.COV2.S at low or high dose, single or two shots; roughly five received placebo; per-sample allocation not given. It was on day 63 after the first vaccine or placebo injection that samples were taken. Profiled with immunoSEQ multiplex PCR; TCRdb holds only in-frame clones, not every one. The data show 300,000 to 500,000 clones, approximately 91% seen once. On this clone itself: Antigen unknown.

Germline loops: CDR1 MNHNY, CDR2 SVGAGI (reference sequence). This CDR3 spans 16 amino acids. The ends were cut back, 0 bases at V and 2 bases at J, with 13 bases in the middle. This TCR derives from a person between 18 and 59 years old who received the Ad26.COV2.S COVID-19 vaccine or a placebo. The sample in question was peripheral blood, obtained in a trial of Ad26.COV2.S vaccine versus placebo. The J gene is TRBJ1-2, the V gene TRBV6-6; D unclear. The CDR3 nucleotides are TGTGCCAGCAGTTACTCGAAAGGTGGTCGAAACTATGGCTACACCTTC. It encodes CASSYSKGGRNYGYTF.